This T cell receptor (beta chain) was recovered during a study of shared T cell receptors in the human thymus. Generated by immunoSEQ multiplex PCR, the TCRdb table keeps only in-frame clones and is missing some. This table holds 540,000 or so clones, around 82% found once. This clone was observed a few times. These same records also appear under a second study, on human thymus T cells. That paper states: Congenital heart defects were the reason for the corrective surgery that the donors, healthy Finnish infants, were having. Thymus tissue for the work was resected from patients undergoing corrective heart surgery. V and J gene usage appeared biased in thymic and blood repertoires. What related research reported was that thymic repertoires overlapped highly among unrelated individuals.

This TCR was sampled from a boy younger than two with a congenital heart defect. Sequences were obtained from thymocytes.

CDR3 amino acids: CASSHRGCRGTDTQYF. The CDR3 bases are TGTGCCAGCAGCCACAGGGGGTGTAGGGGCACAGATACGCAGTATTTT. J is TRBJ2-3 and V is TRBV27; 8 bases map to TRBD1. This CDR3 has 16 amino acids. Germline V gene sequence: CDR1 MNHEY, CDR2 SMNVEV (reference sequence). The V segment lost 6 bases and the J segment 1 base; nucleotides outside the gene matches: 9.